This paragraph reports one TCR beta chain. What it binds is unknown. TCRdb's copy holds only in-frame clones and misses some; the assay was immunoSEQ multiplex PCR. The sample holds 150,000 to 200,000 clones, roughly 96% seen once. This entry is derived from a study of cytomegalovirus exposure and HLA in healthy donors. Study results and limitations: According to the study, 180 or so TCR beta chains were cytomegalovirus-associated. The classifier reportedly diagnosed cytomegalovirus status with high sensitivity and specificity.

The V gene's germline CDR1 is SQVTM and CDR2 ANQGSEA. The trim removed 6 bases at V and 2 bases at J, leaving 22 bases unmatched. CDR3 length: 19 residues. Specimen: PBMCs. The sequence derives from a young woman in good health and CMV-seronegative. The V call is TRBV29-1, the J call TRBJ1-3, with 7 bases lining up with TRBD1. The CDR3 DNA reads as TGCAGCGTCGCTCGGGGACAGCTTATAGGCGTCGGGGCTGGAAACACCATATATTTT. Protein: CSVARGQLIGVGAGNTIYF.